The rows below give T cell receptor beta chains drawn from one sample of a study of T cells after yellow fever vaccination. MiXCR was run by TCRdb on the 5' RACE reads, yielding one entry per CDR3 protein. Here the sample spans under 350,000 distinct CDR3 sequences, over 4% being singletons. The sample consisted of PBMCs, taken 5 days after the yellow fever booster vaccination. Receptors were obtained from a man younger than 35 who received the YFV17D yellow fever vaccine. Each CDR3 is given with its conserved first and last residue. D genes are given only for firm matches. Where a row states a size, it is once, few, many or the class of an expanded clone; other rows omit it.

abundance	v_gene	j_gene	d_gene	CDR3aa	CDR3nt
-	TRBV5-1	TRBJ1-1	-	CASADGSGITEAFF	TGCGCCAGCGCTGATGGGAGCGGGATCACTGAAGCTTTCTTT
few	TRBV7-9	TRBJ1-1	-	CASSLYSVNTEAFF	TGTGCCAGCAGCTTATACAGCGTGAACACTGAAGCTTTCTTT
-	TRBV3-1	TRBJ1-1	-	CASSQERDTEAFF	TGTGCCAGCAGCCAAGAAAGGGACACTGAAGCTTTCTTT
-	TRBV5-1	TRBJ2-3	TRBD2	CASSYSGGLGGDTQYF	TGCGCCAGCAGCTATAGCGGGGGACTCGGGGGAGATACGCAGTATTTT
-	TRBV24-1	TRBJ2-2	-	CATSDLGDTGELFF	TGTGCCACCAGTGATCTCGGGGACACCGGGGAGCTGTTTTTT
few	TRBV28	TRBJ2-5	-	CASQKGGQETQYF	TGTGCCAGCCAAAAGGGGGGCCAAGAGACCCAGTACTTC
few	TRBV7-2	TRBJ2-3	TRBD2	CASSLFRSGGAEDTQYF	TGTGCCAGCAGCTTATTTCGCAGCGGGGGGGCCGAAGATACGCAGTATTTT
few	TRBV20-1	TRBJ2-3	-	CSARTGPMDTQYF	TGCAGTGCTAGAACTGGCCCCATGGATACGCAGTATTTT
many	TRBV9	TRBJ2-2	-	CASSVSLAGAGTGELFF	TGTGCCAGCAGCGTAAGTTTGGCAGGGGCTGGCACCGGGGAGCTGTTTTTT
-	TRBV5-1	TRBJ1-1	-	CASSWRGRNTEAFF	TGCGCCAGCAGCTGGAGGGGACGGAACACTGAAGCTTTCTTT
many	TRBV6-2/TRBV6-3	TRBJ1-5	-	CASSVRGSNQPQHF	TGTGCCAGCAGCGTGAGGGGATCCAATCAGCCCCAGCATTTT
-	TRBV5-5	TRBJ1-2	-	CASSLSGRLNGYTF	TGTGCCAGCAGCTTGTCTGGGCGCCTAAATGGCTACACCTTC
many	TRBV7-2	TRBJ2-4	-	CASSYQGRAKNIQYF	TGTGCCAGCAGCTACCAGGGGAGAGCCAAAAACATTCAGTACTTC
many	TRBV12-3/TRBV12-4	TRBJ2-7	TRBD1	CASSSRWTGRSHEQYF	TGTGCCAGCAGTTCACGGTGGACAGGGAGGTCCCACGAGCAGTACTTC
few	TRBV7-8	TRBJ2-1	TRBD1	CASSSQGQRNEQFF	TGTGCCAGCAGCTCGCAGGGACAGCGGAATGAGCAGTTCTTC
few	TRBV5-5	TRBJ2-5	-	CASSLVVRQKETQYF	TGTGCCAGCAGCTTGGTAGTCAGGCAGAAAGAGACCCAGTACTTC
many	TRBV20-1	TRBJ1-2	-	CSARDGGLPSALSGYTF	TGCAGTGCTAGAGATGGGGGACTGCCGTCAGCTCTCTCCGGCTACACCTTC
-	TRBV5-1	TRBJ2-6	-	CASSPATFSGANVLTF	TGCGCCAGCAGCCCGGCTACTTTCTCTGGGGCCAACGTCCTGACTTTC
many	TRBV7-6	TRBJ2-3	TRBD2	CASSVLAGGVTDTQYF	TGTGCCAGCAGCGTACTAGCGGGGGGAGTCACAGATACGCAGTATTTT
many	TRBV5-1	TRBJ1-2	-	CASSSGQGTYGYTF	TGCGCCAGCAGCTCGGGGCAGGGAACCTATGGCTACACCTTC
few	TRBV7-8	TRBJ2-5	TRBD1	CASSSRQGAETQYF	TGTGCCAGCAGCTCGAGACAGGGGGCAGAGACCCAGTACTTC
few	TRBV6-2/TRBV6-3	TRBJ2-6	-	CASSYRVYGANVLTF	TGTGCCAGCAGTTACAGGGTTTATGGGGCCAACGTCCTGACTTTC
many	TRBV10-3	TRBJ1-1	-	CAISKPPGNTEAFF	TGTGCCATCAGCAAACCCCCGGGGAACACTGAAGCTTTCTTT
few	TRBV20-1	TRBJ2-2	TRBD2	CSAPSGGADGELFF	TGCAGTGCTCCTAGCGGGGGGGCCGACGGGGAGCTGTTTTTT
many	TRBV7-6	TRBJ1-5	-	CASSENQGQPQHF	TGTGCCAGCAGCGAGAACCAGGGCCAGCCCCAGCATTTT
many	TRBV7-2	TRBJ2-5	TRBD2	CASSLGGASGAPRETQYF	TGTGCCAGCAGCTTAGGCGGTGCTAGCGGGGCCCCTCGGGAGACCCAGTACTTC
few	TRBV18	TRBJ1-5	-	CASSPRGVGDQPQHF	TGTGCCAGCTCACCACGAGGCGTGGGCGATCAGCCCCAGCATTTT
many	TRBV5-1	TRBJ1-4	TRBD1	CASSFEGQGREKLFF	TGCGCCAGCAGCTTCGAGGGACAGGGGCGGGAAAAACTGTTTTTT
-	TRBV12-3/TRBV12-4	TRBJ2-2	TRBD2	CASSPTSGGQNTGELFF	TGTGCCAGCAGTCCCACTAGCGGGGGGCAGAACACCGGGGAGCTGTTTTTT
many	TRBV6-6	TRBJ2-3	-	CASSYRASTRDTQYF	TGTGCCAGCAGTTACAGGGCTAGCACCAGAGATACGCAGTATTTT
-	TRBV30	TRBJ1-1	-	CAWGMNTEAFF	TGTGCCTGGGGAATGAACACTGAAGCTTTCTTT
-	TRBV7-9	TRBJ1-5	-	CASSLAWDQPQHF	TGTGCCAGCAGCTTAGCATGGGATCAGCCCCAGCATTTT
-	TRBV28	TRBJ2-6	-	CASSAAGRSNVLTF	TGTGCCAGCAGTGCCGCAGGGAGGTCCAACGTCCTGACTTTC
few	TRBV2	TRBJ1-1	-	CASDRGLVGYLNTEAFF	TGTGCCAGCGACCGGGGTCTGGTCGGCTATCTGAACACTGAAGCTTTCTTT
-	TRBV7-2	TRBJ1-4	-	CASSSPPPPNEKLFF	TGTGCCAGCAGCTCGCCGCCGCCACCTAATGAAAAACTGTTTTTT
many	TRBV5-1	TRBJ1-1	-	CASSLGGRMNTEAFF	TGCGCCAGCAGCTTGGGTGGACGGATGAACACTGAAGCTTTCTTT
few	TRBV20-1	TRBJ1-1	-	CSAPLMGLPEAFF	TGCAGTGCCCCGCTTATGGGGCTACCTGAAGCTTTCTTT
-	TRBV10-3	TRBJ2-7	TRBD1	CAISKGQGQSYEQYF	TGTGCCATCAGTAAGGGACAGGGCCAGAGCTACGAGCAGTACTTC
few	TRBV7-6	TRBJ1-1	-	CASSPPAPNTEAFF	TGTGCCAGCAGCCCCCCAGCCCCGAACACTGAAGCTTTCTTT
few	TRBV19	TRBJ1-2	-	CASSITGVGYTF	TGTGCCAGTAGTATAACCGGGGTTGGCTACACCTTC
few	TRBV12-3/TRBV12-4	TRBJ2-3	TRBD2	CASSLGGGTHTDTQYF	TGTGCCAGCAGTCTCGGGGGGGGCACCCACACAGATACGCAGTATTTT
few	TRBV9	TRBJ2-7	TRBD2	CASSVTSGAYEQYF	TGTGCCAGCAGCGTAACTAGCGGGGCCTACGAGCAGTACTTC
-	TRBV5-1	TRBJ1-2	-	CASSPWGTSNYGYTF	TGCGCCAGCAGCCCCTGGGGTACCTCGAACTATGGCTACACCTTC
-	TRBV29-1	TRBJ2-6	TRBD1	CSVGTGPLSGANVLTF	TGCAGCGTGGGGACAGGGCCACTCTCTGGGGCCAACGTCCTGACTTTC
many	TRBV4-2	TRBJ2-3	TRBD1	CASSQKLIGDRDTDTQYF	TGTGCCAGCAGCCAAAAACTGATAGGGGACAGGGACACAGATACGCAGTATTTT
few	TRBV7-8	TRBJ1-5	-	CASSSGDPGRPQHF	TGTGCCAGCAGCTCCGGGGATCCAGGAAGGCCCCAGCATTTT